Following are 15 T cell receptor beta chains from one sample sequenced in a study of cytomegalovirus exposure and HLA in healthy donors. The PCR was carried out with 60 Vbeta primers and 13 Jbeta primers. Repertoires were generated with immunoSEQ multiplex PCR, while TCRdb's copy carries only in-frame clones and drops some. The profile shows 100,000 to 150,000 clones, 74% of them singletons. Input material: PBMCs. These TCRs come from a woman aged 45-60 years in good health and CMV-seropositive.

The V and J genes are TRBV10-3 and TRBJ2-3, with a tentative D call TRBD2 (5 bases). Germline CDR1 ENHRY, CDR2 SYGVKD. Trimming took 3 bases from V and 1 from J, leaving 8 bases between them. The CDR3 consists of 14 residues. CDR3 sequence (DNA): TGTGCCATCAGTGACTCGCGGGGCACAGATACGCAGTATTTT. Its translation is CAISDSRGTDTQYF.

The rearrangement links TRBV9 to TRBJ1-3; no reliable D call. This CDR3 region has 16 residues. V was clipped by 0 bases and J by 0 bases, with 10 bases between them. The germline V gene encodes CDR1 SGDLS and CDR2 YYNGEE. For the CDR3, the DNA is TGTGCCAGCAGCGTAGATCGAGCGGCCTCTGGAAACACCATATATTTT. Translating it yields CASSVDRAASGNTIYF.

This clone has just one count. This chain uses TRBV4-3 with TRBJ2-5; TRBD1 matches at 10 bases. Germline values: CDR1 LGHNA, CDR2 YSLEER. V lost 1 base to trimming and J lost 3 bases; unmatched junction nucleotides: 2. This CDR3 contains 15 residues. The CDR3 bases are TGCGCCAGCAGCCAAGCCGGGACAGGGGAAGAGACCCAGTACTTC. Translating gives CASSQAGTGEETQYF.

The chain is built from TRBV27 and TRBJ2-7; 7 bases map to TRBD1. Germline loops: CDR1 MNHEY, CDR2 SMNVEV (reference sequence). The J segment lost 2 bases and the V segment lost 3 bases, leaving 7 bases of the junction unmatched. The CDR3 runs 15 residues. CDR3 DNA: TGTGCCAGCAGTTTCCAGGGACAGTACACCTACGAGCAGTACTTC. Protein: CASSFQGQYTYEQYF.

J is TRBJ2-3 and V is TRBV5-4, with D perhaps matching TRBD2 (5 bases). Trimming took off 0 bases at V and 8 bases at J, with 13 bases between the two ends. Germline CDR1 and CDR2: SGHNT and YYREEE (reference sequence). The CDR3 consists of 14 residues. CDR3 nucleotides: TGTGCCAGCAGCTTGGGGACTGAGACTGCTACGCAGTATTTT. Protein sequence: CASSLGTETATQYF.

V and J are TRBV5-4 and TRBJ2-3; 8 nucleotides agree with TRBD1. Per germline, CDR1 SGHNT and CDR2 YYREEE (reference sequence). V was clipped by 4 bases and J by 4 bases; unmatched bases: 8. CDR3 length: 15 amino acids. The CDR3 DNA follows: TGTGCCAGCAGCACAGGGGGTCCTAAGTCAGATACGCAGTATTTT. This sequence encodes CASSTGGPKSDTQYF.

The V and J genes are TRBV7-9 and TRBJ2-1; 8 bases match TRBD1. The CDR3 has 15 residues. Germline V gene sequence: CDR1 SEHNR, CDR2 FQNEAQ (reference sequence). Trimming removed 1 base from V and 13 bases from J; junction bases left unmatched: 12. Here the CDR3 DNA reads TGTGCCAGCAGCTTAGAGGTCAGGGGGCGTTTGAATCAGTTCTTC. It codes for CASSLEVRGRLNQFF.

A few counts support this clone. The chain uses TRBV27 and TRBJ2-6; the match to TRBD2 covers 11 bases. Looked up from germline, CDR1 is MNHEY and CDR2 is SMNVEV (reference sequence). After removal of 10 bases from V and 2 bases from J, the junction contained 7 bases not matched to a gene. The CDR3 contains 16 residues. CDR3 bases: TGTGCCACCAGGATAGCGGGGGGGCCTGGGGCCAACGTCCTGACTTTC. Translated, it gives CATRIAGGPGANVLTF.

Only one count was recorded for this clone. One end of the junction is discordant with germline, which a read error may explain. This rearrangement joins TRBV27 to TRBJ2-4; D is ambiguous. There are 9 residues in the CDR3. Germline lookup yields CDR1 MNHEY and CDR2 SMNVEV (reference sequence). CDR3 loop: CASSYPKNF. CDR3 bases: TGTGCCAGCAGTTACCCTAAGAACTTC.

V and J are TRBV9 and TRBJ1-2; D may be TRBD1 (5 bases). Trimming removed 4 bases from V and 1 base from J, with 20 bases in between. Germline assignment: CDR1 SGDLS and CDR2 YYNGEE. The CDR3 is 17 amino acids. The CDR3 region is CASSPSPRRGVNYGYTF. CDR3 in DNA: TGTGCCAGCAGCCCCAGCCCCAGGAGGGGAGTTAACTATGGCTACACCTTC. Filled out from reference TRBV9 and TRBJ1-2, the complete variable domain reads DSGVTQTPKHLITATGQRVTLRCSPRSGDLSVYWYQQSLDQGLQFLIQYYNGEERAKGNILERFSAQQFPDLHSELNLSSLELGDSALYFCASSPSPRRGVNYGYTFGSGTRLTVV.

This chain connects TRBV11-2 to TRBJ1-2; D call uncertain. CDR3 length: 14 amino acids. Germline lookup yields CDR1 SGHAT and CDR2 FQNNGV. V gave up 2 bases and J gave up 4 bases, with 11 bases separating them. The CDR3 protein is CASSLSGRPYGYTF. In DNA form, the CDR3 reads TGTGCCAGCAGCTTATCAGGCAGGCCCTATGGCTACACCTTC.

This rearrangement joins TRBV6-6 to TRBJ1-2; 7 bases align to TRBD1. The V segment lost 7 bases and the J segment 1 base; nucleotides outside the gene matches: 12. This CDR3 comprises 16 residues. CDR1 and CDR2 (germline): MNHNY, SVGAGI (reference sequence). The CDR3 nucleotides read TGTGCCAGCAAACGACAGGGCCAGACATATAACTATGGCTACACCTTC. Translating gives CASKRQGQTYNYGYTF.

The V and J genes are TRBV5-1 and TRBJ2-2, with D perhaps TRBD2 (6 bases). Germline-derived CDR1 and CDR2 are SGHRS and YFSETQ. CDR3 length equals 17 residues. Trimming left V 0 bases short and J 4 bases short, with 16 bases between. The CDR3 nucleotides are TGCGCCAGCAGCTTGGCCGAGGCTAGCGTTAGCACCGGGGAGCTGTTTTTT. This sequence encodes CASSLAEASVSTGELFF.

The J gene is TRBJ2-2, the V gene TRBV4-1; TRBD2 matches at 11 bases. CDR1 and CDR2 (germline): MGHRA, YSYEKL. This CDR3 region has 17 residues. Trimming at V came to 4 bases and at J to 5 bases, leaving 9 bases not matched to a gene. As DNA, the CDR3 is TGCGCCAGCAGCCTGGTGACTAGCGGGGAACCGACCGGGGAGCTGTTTTTT. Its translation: CASSLVTSGEPTGELFF.

The CDR3 protein is CASSLGGTDNEKLFF. As DNA, the CDR3 is TGCGCCAGCAGCTTGGGAGGGACAGATAATGAAAAACTGTTTTTT. This rearrangement joins TRBV5-1 to TRBJ1-4; 7 nucleotides align to TRBD1. With V trimmed by 0 bases and J by 4 bases, 3 bases remained unmatched. Germline CDR1 is SGHRS and CDR2 is YFSETQ. The CDR3 spans 15 residues.